This T cell receptor beta chain emerged from a study of cytomegalovirus exposure and HLA in healthy donors. Study-level findings and limits: Across donors, most TCRs were seen rarely, yet some public ones were widespread. TCR clusters originating in the first cohort tended to co-occur in the approximately 130 validation repertoires, according to a later analysis.

Worth noting for this clone: Its antigen is not identified.

This table comes from immunoSEQ multiplex PCR, and its TCRdb copy is limited to in-frame clones, with some not included. The sample lists more than 90,000 clones; approximately 88% were seen once. The germline gives CDR1 SGHRS, CDR2 YFSETQ. The CDR3 is 16 residues long. The V end was cut by 2 bases, the J end by 0 bases, with 12 bases between. Separate from the roughly 730-subject first cohort, the roughly 120-subject validation cohort was the one that the donors belonged to. The chain joins TRBV5-1 to TRBJ1-3, with D possibly matching TRBD1 (5 bases). This clonotype was obtained from a man aged 18-30 years in good health and CMV-seronegative. The sequenced material came from PBMCs. For the CDR3, the DNA is TGCGCCAGCAGCTTCAGGGCACGCGACTCTGGAAACACCATATATTTT. It codes for CASSFRARDSGNTIYF.